These 21 T cell receptor beta chains came from one sample sequenced in a study of PD-L1 blockade in urothelial cancer. Measured with immunoSEQ multiplex PCR; TCRdb has only the in-frame clones, and not every one. Of 90,000 to 100,000 clones listed, 90% are singletons. Time point specified: pretreatment peripheral blood. The specimen was PBMCs, collected around atezolizumab (anti-PD-L1) treatment. Receptor source: a man aged 55-75 years with urothelial cancer.

The chain couples TRBV7-9 to TRBJ2-3; 8 bases match TRBD2. V dropped 1 base and J dropped 2; count of bases not matched to a gene: 2. Germline lookup yields CDR1 SEHNR and CDR2 FQNEAQ (reference sequence). The CDR3 totals 15 residues. The CDR3 DNA reads as TGTGCCAGCAGCTTAGGGACTAGCTTCACAGATACGCAGTATTTT. Encoded protein: CASSLGTSFTDTQYF.

The table lists this clone with a count of one. The J gene is TRBJ1-2, the V gene TRBV12-5; tentatively, D is TRBD1 (6 bases). This CDR3 has 16 residues. Germline V gives CDR1 LGHNT, CDR2 FRNRAP. V lost 2 bases and J lost 6, with 19 bases in between. CDR3 amino acids: CASGLPTSGGGDGYTF. CDR3 coding DNA: TGTGCTAGTGGTTTGCCGACGAGCGGAGGGGGGGATGGCTACACCTTC. Complete variable domain (other parts from reference TRBV12-5 and TRBJ1-2): DARVTQTPRHKVTEMGQEVTMRCQPILGHNTVFWYRQTMMQGLELLAYFRNRAPLDDSGMPKDRFSAEMPDATLATLKIQPSEPRDSAVYFCASGLPTSGGGDGYTFGSGTRLTVV.

The rearrangement uses TRBV7-3 and TRBJ1-5; maybe TRBD1 (5 bases). V was trimmed by 5 bases and J by 1 base, leaving 18 bases between them. Germline V gives CDR1 SGHTA, CDR2 FQGTGA. The CDR3 runs to 17 residues. CDR3 sequence reads: CASSINFPGNSNQPQHF. CDR3 bases: TGTGCCAGCAGCATTAACTTTCCAGGGAACAGCAATCAGCCCCAGCATTTT. Using reference TRBV7-3 and TRBJ1-5 for the parts outside the CDR3, the full variable domain is GAGVSQTPSNKVTEKGKYVELRCDPISGHTALYWYRQSLGQGPEFLIYFQGTGAADDSGLPNDRFFAVRPEGSVSTLKIQRTERGDSAVYLCASSINFPGNSNQPQHFGDGTRLSIL.

Turning to this clone: The same CDR3 is also encoded by other DNA sequences in this sample. The chain employs TRBV30 and TRBJ2-7; 7 bases are shared with TRBD1. The CDR3 runs 13 residues. CDR1 is GTSNPN and CDR2 is SVGIG in the germline V gene (reference sequence). V lost 2 bases, J lost 2 bases, and 3 bases stayed unmatched. CDR3 nucleotide sequence: TGTGCCTGGAGTCTAGGACAGGCCTACGAGCAGTACTTC. Its translation is CAWSLGQAYEQYF. The full variable domain, its missing parts supplied by reference TRBV30 and TRBJ2-7, is SQTIHQWPATLVQPVGSPLSLECTVEGTSNPNLYWYRQAAGRGLQLLFYSVGIGQISSEVPQNLSASRPQDRQFILSSKKLLLSDSGFYLCAWSLGQAYEQYFGPGTRLTVT.

The chain uses TRBV27 and TRBJ2-3, with TRBD2 matching 7 bases. The CDR3 sequence is 16 residues long. Germline V gene sequence: CDR1 MNHEY, CDR2 SMNVEV (reference sequence). The trim removed 0 bases at V and 1 base at J, leaving 4 bases unmatched. The DNA for the CDR3 is TGTGCCAGCAGTTTATCTCTAAGCGGGGGCACAGATACGCAGTATTTT. It translates to CASSLSLSGGTDTQYF.

The V call is TRBV6-5, the J call TRBJ2-7; 7 bases align to TRBD1. The V gene end was trimmed by 6 bases and the J gene end by 7 bases; junction bases not matched to a gene: 12. Germline CDR1 reads MNHEY; CDR2 reads SVGAGI. The CDR3 extends over 14 amino acids. CDR3 in DNA: TGTGCCAGCAGGCGTGACAGGGTACTAGAGGAGCAGTACTTC. This codes for CASRRDRVLEEQYF.

This clone was counted a few times. V is TRBV4-3 and J is TRBJ2-1; tentative D call: TRBD1 (5 bases). This CDR3 contains 15 residues. V gave up 1 base and J gave up 3 bases, with 10 bases separating them. The germline V gene encodes CDR1 LGHNA and CDR2 YSLEER. CDR3 coding DNA: TGCGCCAGCAGCCAAGTAGAACAGGACTACAATGAGCAGTTCTTC. Its translation: CASSQVEQDYNEQFF.

The V and J genes are TRBV7-2 and TRBJ1-3, with D possibly matching TRBD1 (6 bases). The CDR3 totals 16 residues. The germline V and J ends were trimmed by 4 bases and 2 bases, with 15 bases remaining between them. Germline lookup yields CDR1 SGHTA and CDR2 FQGNSA. The DNA for the CDR3 is TGTGCCAGCAGCTATTCAGGGGCGAATGCTGGAAACACCATATATTTT. It is translated as CASSYSGANAGNTIYF.

DNA of the CDR3: TGTGCCAGCAGCCTTGGGCCCGGGGAGCTGTTTTTT. It translates to CASSLGPGELFF. The chain couples TRBV11-2 to TRBJ2-2; D not certain. V was trimmed by 5 bases and J by 6 bases, leaving 7 bases between them. The germline V gene encodes CDR1 SGHAT and CDR2 FQNNGV. The length of the CDR3 is 12 residues.

This clone showed up just once. The chain uses TRBV11-2 and TRBJ2-3; D is ambiguous. With 2 bases removed from V and 4 bases from J, the gap between germline ends came to 10 bases. The germline gives CDR1 SGHAT, CDR2 FQNNGV. This CDR3 contains 14 residues. The CDR3 sequence is CASSLQVTADTQYF. The CDR3 DNA reads TGTGCCAGCAGCTTACAAGTTACAGCAGATACGCAGTATTTT.

J is TRBJ2-5 and V is TRBV11-3; no reliable D call. Looked up from germline, CDR1 is SGHNT and CDR2 is YENEEA. The V end was cut by 1 base, the J end by 5 bases, with 8 bases between. The CDR3 covers 13 residues. In DNA form, the CDR3 reads TGTGCCAGCAGCTTAGGAGAGGTGGAGACCCAGTACTTC. This encodes CASSLGEVETQYF.

The chain carries TRBV9 and TRBJ2-2; D may be TRBD1 (6 bases). V was shortened by 0 bases and J by 9 bases, with 18 bases between the two germline ends. The CDR3 loop spans 16 amino acids. Germline V gene sequence: CDR1 SGDLS, CDR2 YYNGEE. The CDR3 here is CASSVGQERFGRELFF. DNA for the CDR3: TGTGCCAGCAGCGTAGGACAGGAACGCTTCGGCCGGGAGCTGTTTTTT.

This chain joins TRBV4-3 and TRBJ1-5; 8 positions agree with TRBD1. CDR1 is LGHNA, CDR2 YSLEER, per germline. There are 14 residues in the CDR3. V shed 4 bases, J shed 10 bases, and the junction held 9 bases outside the gene matches. The CDR3 loop reads CASSPGQGPEPQHF. CDR3 in DNA: TGCGCCAGCAGCCCAGGACAGGGACCTGAACCCCAGCATTTT.

This chain joins TRBV5-1 and TRBJ2-5; 10 bases are shared with TRBD2. V trimming: 0 bases; J trimming: 6 bases; junction bases outside the gene matches: 5. Germline CDR1 SGHRS, CDR2 YFSETQ. The CDR3 is made up of 15 amino acids. CDR3 sequence: CASSLGSSGGQTQYF. CDR3 nucleotides: TGCGCCAGCAGCTTGGGGTCTAGCGGGGGCCAGACCCAGTACTTC.

This chain links TRBV7-2 with TRBJ1-2, with TRBD1 as a possible D gene (5 bases). V was cut by 5 bases and J by 3 bases, with 13 bases left in between. Germline loops: CDR1 SGHTA, CDR2 FQGNSA. This CDR3 comprises 14 residues. CDR3 region: CASSQTPQDYGYTF. The CDR3 DNA reads as TGTGCCAGCAGCCAAACCCCACAGGACTATGGCTACACCTTC.

The chain couples TRBV4-3 to TRBJ2-5; D may be TRBD1 (5 bases). CDR3 length: 15 amino acids. The V and J ends lost 3 bases and 3 bases respectively, with 14 bases between them. Per germline, CDR1 LGHNA and CDR2 YSLEER. The chain's CDR3 is CASSHPQVSEETQYF. DNA of the CDR3: TGCGCCAGCAGCCATCCACAGGTATCCGAAGAGACCCAGTACTTC.

This clone was detected only once. CDR3 nucleotides: TGCGCCAGCAGCCAAGATCTGCTAGCTGTAGGCAATGAGCAGTTCTTC. Protein product: CASSQDLLAVGNEQFF. This sequence joins TRBV4-1 and TRBJ2-1, with TRBD2 as a possible D gene (5 bases). Germline CDR1 reads MGHRA; CDR2 reads YSYEKL. The CDR3 runs to 16 residues. Trimming stripped 0 bases from V and 6 bases from J, with 15 bases between.

The chain joins TRBV30 to TRBJ2-1, with 8 bases fitting TRBD2. CDR1 and CDR2 from the germline V gene are GTSNPN and SVGIG (reference sequence). There are 13 residues in the CDR3. The J segment lost 10 bases and the V segment lost 8 bases, leaving 13 bases of the junction unmatched. The CDR3 nucleotides are TGTGCCCGGGCCTCCGGGGGGGCTAGGGAGCAGTTCTTC. Protein: CARASGGAREQFF. Drawing the rest from reference TRBV30 and TRBJ2-1, the complete variable domain is SQTIHQWPATLVQPVGSPLSLECTVEGTSNPNLYWYRQAAGRGLQLLFYSVGIGQISSEVPQNLSASRPQDRQFILSSKKLLLSDSGFYLCARASGGAREQFFGPGTRLTVL.

Only one count was recorded for this clone. This rearrangement joins TRBV7-8 to TRBJ1-4; the D gene is possibly TRBD1 (5 bases). The CDR3 sequence is 15 residues long. Per the germline V gene, CDR1 is SGHVS and CDR2 is FQNEAQ. V dropped 2 bases and J dropped 10 bases, with 17 bases sitting between them. CDR3 DNA: TGTGCCAGCAGCTTAAGTACAGGCGCACCGGGAAAACTGTTTTTT. Encoded protein: CASSLSTGAPGKLFF.

This chain joins TRBV5-4 and TRBJ2-7, with D possibly matching TRBD2 (6 bases). The CDR3 is made up of 16 amino acids. Germline assignment: CDR1 SGHNT and CDR2 YYREEE (reference sequence). The V gene lost 5 bases and the J gene lost 2 bases, with 20 bases spanning the gap. The CDR3 loop reads CASRHIAPEGTYEQYF. The CDR3, as DNA: TGTGCCAGCAGACACATTGCCCCGGAGGGTACCTACGAGCAGTACTTC.

This rearrangement joins TRBV15 to TRBJ2-3, with D unresolved. V lost 5 bases, J lost 4 bases, and 10 bases lay in between. Germline V lookup: CDR1 LNHNV, CDR2 YYDKDF (reference sequence). The CDR3 extends over 13 amino acids. CDR3 in DNA: TGTGCCACCAGCCTGGAGCTAGCAGATACGCAGTATTTT. Protein sequence: CATSLELADTQYF.